The clone carrying this T cell receptor (beta chain) was seen a handful of times. Its target is not known. With 60 Vbeta and 13 Jbeta primers, the PCR was carried out. Produced via immunoSEQ multiplex PCR; TCRdb's table is partial and in-frame only. Seen here are 150,000 to 200,000 clones, around 62% observed once, and the top ten hold 2.5% to 3.5%. The data belong to a study of cytomegalovirus exposure and HLA in healthy donors. General study findings and limits: Investigators reported 150 to 200 TCR beta chains as tied to cytomegalovirus. One later analysis reportedly identified an Asian-associated ancestry cluster that showed fewer N-insertions than the roughly 670-donor mean.

Per germline, CDR1 LGHNA and CDR2 YSLEER. The CDR3 covers 15 residues. The germline V and J ends were trimmed by 1 base and 0 bases, with 10 bases remaining between them. The chain employs TRBV4-3 and TRBJ2-7; D is unclear. The sample comprised PBMCs. This clonotype originated in a middle-aged man in good health and CMV-seronegative. In nucleotides, the CDR3 is TGCGCCAGCAGCCAAGGTTTCCCAGTCTCCTACGAGCAGTACTTC. Translating it yields CASSQGFPVSYEQYF.